The rows below give T cell receptor beta chains drawn from one sample of a study of control samples from healthy donors and cancer patients. Assay: immunoSEQ multiplex PCR; the TCRdb copy retains only in-frame clones and omits some. The sample lists about 54,000 clones, around 97% seen once, with approximately 1.9% in the top ten. What was sequenced was blood. The receptors were sampled from a woman aged 30 to 39 in good health. The CDR3 runs from the conserved cysteine through the conserved F or W. A D gene is named only where the DNA matches it firmly. A clone size is listed for some rows: how often the clone was seen (once, few, many), or a class if it is expanded.

j_call v_call d_call clone_size cdr3_length cdr3_aa cdr3_nt
TRBJ2-3 TRBV6-5 - - 13 CASSYKAADTQYF TGTGCCAGCAGTTACAAGGCTGCAGATACGCAGTATTTT
TRBJ2-6 TRBV7-6 - - 16 CASSLQDRSGANVLTF TGTGCCAGCAGCTTGCAGGATCGCTCTGGGGCCAACGTCCTGACTTTC
TRBJ1-1 TRBV2 - - 13 CASSDMTNTEAFF TGTGCCAGCAGTGATATGACGAACACTGAAGCTTTCTTT
TRBJ2-7 TRBV28 - - 15 CASSRRDGGYYEQYF TGTGCCAGCAGCCGCCGGGACGGAGGGTACTACGAGCAGTACTTC
TRBJ2-3 TRBV7-2 - - 16 CASSFSTRPPTDTQYF TGTGCCAGCAGCTTCTCGACTAGACCCCCCACAGATACGCAGTATTTT
TRBJ2-5 TRBV7-6 - - 15 CASSLESGEHETQYF TGTGCCAGCAGCTTAGAATCTGGGGAGCACGAGACCCAGTACTTC
TRBJ2-1 TRBV19 - - 15 CASKKTETSYNEQFF TGTGCCAGTAAGAAGACGGAGACTAGCTACAATGAGCAGTTCTTC
TRBJ2-5 TRBV7-8 TRBD2 - 16 CASSFLVLAGQETQYF TGTGCCAGCAGTTTCTTAGTACTAGCGGGACAAGAGACCCAGTACTTC
TRBJ1-3 TRBV4-1 - - 16 CASSQHLGGGGNTIYF TGCGCCAGCAGCCAACACCTTGGGGGCGGTGGAAACACCATATATTTT
TRBJ1-1 TRBV7-9 - - 15 CASSLARMVNTEAFF TGTGCCAGCAGCTTAGCGCGTATGGTTAACACTGAAGCTTTCTTT
TRBJ2-5 TRBV5-6 - once 16 CASSPVPSRSQETQYF TGTGCCAGCAGCCCGGTCCCGAGTCGGAGCCAAGAGACCCAGTACTTC